This TCR beta chain was identified in a study of blood T cell repertoires in COVID-19. Whole-study context: COVID-19 samples from acute and convalescent phases originated in the United States, Italy and Spain. PBMCs, B-cell-depleted T cells, or T cells provided the cDNA or gDNA that made up the material.

Repertoires were generated with immunoSEQ multiplex PCR, while TCRdb's copy carries only in-frame clones and drops some. The profile covers about 330,000 clones, with 85% to 90% appearing a single time and approximately 4% taken by the ten largest. CDR3 length equals 14 residues. The germline V gene has CDR1 GTSNPN and CDR2 SVGIG (reference sequence). V dropped 2 bases and J dropped 11 bases, with 19 bases sitting between them. This receptor was identified in a woman aged 45-60 years with active or convalescent COVID-19. The chain is built from TRBV30 and TRBJ1-5, with D maybe TRBD1 (6 bases). The sequencing input was peripheral blood. CDR3 sequence reads: CAWSLRGGDATQHF. As DNA, the CDR3 is TGTGCCTGGAGTCTCAGAGGGGGGGACGCGACCCAGCATTTT.